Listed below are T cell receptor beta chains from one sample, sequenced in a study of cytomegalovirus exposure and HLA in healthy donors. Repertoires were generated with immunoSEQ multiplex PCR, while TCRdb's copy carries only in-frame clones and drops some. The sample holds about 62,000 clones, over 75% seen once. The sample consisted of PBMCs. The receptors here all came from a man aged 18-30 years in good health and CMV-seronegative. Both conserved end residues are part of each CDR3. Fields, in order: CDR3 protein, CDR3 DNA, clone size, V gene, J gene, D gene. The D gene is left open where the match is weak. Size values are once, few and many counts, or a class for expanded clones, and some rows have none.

CASSLEGGAGETQYF	TGCGCCAGCAGCTTGGAGGGGGGGGCCGGAGAGACCCAGTACTTC	once	TRBV5-1	TRBJ2-5	.
CASSPGQGTPPQHF	TGTGCCAGCTCACCGGGACAAGGGACGCCGCCCCAGCATTTT	.	TRBV18	TRBJ1-5	.
CASTVGSHEQYF	TGTGCCAGCACTGTAGGGAGCCACGAGCAGTACTTC	.	TRBV28	TRBJ2-7	.
CAWSVSTGNYGYTF	TGTGCCTGGAGTGTCTCTACAGGGAACTATGGCTACACCTTC	.	TRBV30	TRBJ1-2	.
CASSTGPDSSYGYTF	TGTGCCAGCAGCACCGGCCCCGACAGTTCCTATGGCTACACCTTC	.	TRBV7-2	TRBJ1-2	.
CASKLTTYSTDTQYF	TGTGCCAGCAAACTAACAACTTATAGCACAGATACGCAGTATTTT	.	TRBV2	TRBJ2-3	.
CAVGDRPKTEAFF	TGTGCCGTCGGGGACAGGCCAAAGACTGAAGCTTTCTTT	few	TRBV6-5	TRBJ1-1	TRBD1
CAWSEGQGGSPLHF	TGTGCCTGGAGTGAGGGACAGGGCGGTTCACCCCTCCACTTT	.	TRBV30	TRBJ1-6	TRBD1
CASSLERRGGQFF	TGTGCCAGCAGCTTAGAACGGCGGGGGGGGCAGTTCTTC	.	TRBV7-2	TRBJ2-1	TRBD2
CASSLARSYEQYF	TGCGCCAGCAGCTTGGCCCGCTCCTACGAGCAGTACTTC	.	TRBV5-1	TRBJ2-7	.
CASSLGLAGEETQYF	TGTGCCAGCAGCCTGGGACTAGCGGGGGAAGAGACCCAGTACTTC	.	TRBV5-4	TRBJ2-5	TRBD2
CASSDSTGGNSPLHF	TGTGCCAGCAGTGACTCGACAGGGGGTAATTCACCCCTCCACTTT	.	TRBV6-4	TRBJ1-6	TRBD1
CASSYPGGVDSPLHF	TGTGCCAGCAGCTATCCGGGGGGTGTTGATTCACCCCTCCACTTT	once	TRBV7-9	TRBJ1-6	.
CASIRGQFSGNTIYF	TGTGCCAGCATCCGCGGGCAGTTCTCTGGAAACACCATATATTTT	.	TRBV28	TRBJ1-3	.
CASSLLEVGTDTQYF	TGTGCCAGCAGCCTACTAGAGGTCGGCACAGATACGCAGTATTTT	.	TRBV6-5	TRBJ2-3	.
CASSLRDRDDEQYF	TGCGCCAGCAGCTTGCGGGACAGGGATGACGAGCAGTACTTC	.	TRBV5-1	TRBJ2-7	TRBD1
CASSSGTGVDQPQHF	TGTGCCAGCAGCTCCGGGACAGGGGTCGATCAGCCCCAGCATTTT	.	TRBV7-6	TRBJ1-5	TRBD1
CASRGYSGQETQYF	TGTGCCAGCAGGGGGTATAGCGGCCAAGAGACCCAGTACTTC	.	TRBV6-5	TRBJ2-5	.
CASSPRPGQGSSYEQYF	TGTGCCAGCAGCCCTCGGCCCGGACAGGGGAGCTCCTACGAGCAGTACTTC	.	TRBV28	TRBJ2-7	TRBD1
CASSSIGGGGGGNEQFF	TGTGCCAGCAGCTCCATCGGGGGCGGGGGGGGCGGGAATGAGCAGTTCTTC	few	TRBV7-6	TRBJ2-1	TRBD2
CASSEQGGMGYTF	TGTGCCAGCAGTGAGCAGGGGGGAATGGGCTACACCTTC	few	TRBV6-1	TRBJ1-2	TRBD1
CSVEGGLRSYEQYF	TGCAGCGTCGAGGGTGGATTGAGGTCCTACGAGCAGTACTTC	.	TRBV29-1	TRBJ2-7	.
CASSEASFADTQYF	TGCGCCAGCAGTGAGGCTAGTTTCGCAGATACGCAGTATTTT	.	TRBV10-2	TRBJ2-3	.
CATTGQGITGELFF	TGTGCCACAACGGGACAGGGGATCACCGGGGAGCTGTTTTTT	.	TRBV6-1	TRBJ2-2	TRBD1
CAISEGQGPSGYEQYF	TGTGCCATCAGTGAGGGACAGGGACCCTCGGGCTACGAGCAGTACTTC	.	TRBV10-3	TRBJ2-7	TRBD1
CASSYFAGYNEQFF	TGTGCCAGCAGTTACTTTGCCGGCTACAATGAGCAGTTCTTC	once	TRBV6-5	TRBJ2-1	.
CASSATSGGFDGELFF	TGTGCCAGCAGTGCTACTAGCGGGGGTTTTGACGGGGAGCTGTTTTTT	once	TRBV25-1	TRBJ2-2	TRBD2
CASSLPDSETQYF	TGTGCCAGCAGCTTGCCGGACAGCGAGACCCAGTACTTC	.	TRBV5-4	TRBJ2-5	.
CASTRGGSANNEQFF	TGTGCCAGCACTCGCGGGGGGTCGGCTAACAATGAGCAGTTCTTC	.	TRBV2	TRBJ2-1	TRBD2
CASSYDRGRYEQYF	TGTGCCAGCAGTTACGACAGGGGGCGCTACGAGCAGTACTTC	.	TRBV6-5	TRBJ2-7	TRBD1
CASSPQGYTEAFF	TGTGCCAGTAGTCCTCAGGGGTACACTGAAGCTTTCTTT	.	TRBV19	TRBJ1-1	.
CASSQRLAGGDSYNEQFF	TGCGCCAGCAGCCAGAGACTAGCGGGGGGGGATTCCTACAATGAGCAGTTCTTC	.	TRBV4-1	TRBJ2-1	TRBD2
CAWSGTNYEQYF	TGTGCCTGGTCCGGTACCAACTACGAGCAGTACTTC	.	TRBV30	TRBJ2-7	.
CASSGIAGGRYTDTQYF	TGTGCCAGCAGCGGGATAGCGGGGGGCCGTTACACAGATACGCAGTATTTT	.	TRBV9	TRBJ2-3	TRBD2
CAWSVLSSYEQYF	TGTGCCTGGAGTGTACTGAGCTCCTACGAGCAGTACTTC	few	TRBV30	TRBJ2-7	.
CSARSYEQYF	TGCAGCGCTCGGAGTTACGAGCAGTACTTC	.	TRBV29-1	TRBJ2-7	.
CASSHLGGGEKLFF	TGTGCCAGCAGCCACCTCGGGGGAGGTGAAAAACTGTTTTTT	.	TRBV4-2	TRBJ1-4	.
CASSQRRGAGTYEQYF	TGCGCCAGCAGCCAACGCAGGGGAGCGGGAACCTACGAGCAGTACTTC	.	TRBV4-1	TRBJ2-7	.
CASSVQGNYGYTF	TGTGCCAGCAGCGTACAGGGGAACTATGGCTACACCTTC	.	TRBV28	TRBJ1-2	TRBD1
CASSDRGNNEKLFF	TGCGCCAGCAGCGACCGGGGGAATAATGAAAAACTGTTTTTT	.	TRBV4-1	TRBJ1-4	.
CASSSAGQGYEQYF	TGTGCCAGCAGCTCAGCGGGACAGGGCTACGAGCAGTACTTC	once	TRBV11-2	TRBJ2-7	TRBD1
CASSPDYLNSPLHF	TGTGCCAGCAGCCCCGACTATCTTAATTCACCCCTCCACTTT	.	TRBV9	TRBJ1-6	.
CAISERGTGIYEQYF	TGTGCCATCAGTGAGCGGGGGACAGGGATCTACGAGCAGTACTTC	.	TRBV10-3	TRBJ2-7	TRBD1
CASSLVGDQPQHF	TGTGCCAGCAGCTTGGTAGGGGATCAGCCCCAGCATTTT	.	TRBV5-8	TRBJ1-5	.
CASSLISGGRAFF	TGTGCCAGCAGCTTAATATCAGGGGGTAGGGCTTTCTTT	.	TRBV7-3	TRBJ1-1	TRBD1
CASSDGTSPLGGFF	TGTGCCAGCAGTGACGGGACTTCCCCTTTGGGAGGATTCTTT	once	TRBV2	TRBJ1-1	.